The 18 T cell receptor beta chains given below trace back to one sample, sequenced in a study of T-cell reconstitution after alpha-beta-depleted transplantation in children. The library targeted TCRbeta and was prepared with unique molecular identifiers. In TCRdb, the PCR reads were re-called with MiXCR into one record per CDR3 protein. Of more than 200,000 distinct CDR3 sequences listed, roughly a sixth were seen once; the top ten hold around 45%. The source material was PBMCs, mostly from graft donor cells, sampled 360 days after TCRalphabeta/CD19-depleted stem cell transplant. These receptors were taken from a male patient aged 2-9 years who had a stem cell transplant for acute lymphoblastic leukemia, so the T cells may come from the graft donor.

This clonotype was detected ten times or more. The chain couples TRBV29-1 to TRBJ2-3; maybe TRBD2 (7 bases). Trimming cost V 5 bases and J 4 bases, with 10 bases left between them. CDR1 and CDR2 from the germline V gene are SQVTM and ANQGSEA. The CDR3 consists of 12 residues. DNA for the CDR3: TGCAGCGTTCTAGGGGGGGCAGATACGCAGTATTTT. It yields the protein CSVLGGADTQYF.

This clonotype was observed a handful of times. This rearrangement joins TRBV12-3 or TRBV12-4 to TRBJ1-3, with no clear D. The CDR3 contains 13 residues. V shed 6 bases and J shed 2 bases, with 8 bases lying between them. CDR3 coding DNA: TGTGCCAGCAGACGATCCGCTGGAAACACCATATATTTT. Its translation is CASRRSAGNTIYF.

The CDR3 DNA reads as TGCAGTGCCCCGGGACAGATTGCTTTCTTT. It translates to CSAPGQIAFF. V is TRBV20-1 and J is TRBJ1-1, with TRBD1 matching 7 bases. This CDR3 has 10 amino acids. Germline lookup yields CDR1 DFQATT and CDR2 SNEGSKA (reference sequence). V was pared by 6 bases and J by 11 bases, with 6 bases of the junction left unmatched.

The gene calls are TRBV7-9 and TRBJ2-7; D may be TRBD2 (7 bases). The V end was cut by 0 bases, the J end by 6 bases, with 15 bases between. CDR1 and CDR2 from the germline V gene are SEHNR and FQNEAQ (reference sequence). The CDR3 consists of 15 residues. CDR3 protein: CASSLAGGLRAEQYF. CDR3 nucleotides: TGTGCCAGCAGCTTAGCGGGGGGGCTCAGGGCCGAGCAGTACTTC.

This clonotype was seen a few times. The V call is TRBV9, the J call TRBJ2-3; D remains unclear. V was pared by 4 bases and J by 4 bases, with 7 bases between. The CDR3 runs 12 residues. CDR1 is SGDLS, CDR2 YYNGEE, per germline. CDR3 bases: TGTGCCAGCAGCTCCCCTTCAGATACGCAGTATTTT. Translating gives CASSSPSDTQYF.

This CDR3 reads CASSLVLAGFSGANVLTF. CDR3 DNA: TGTGCCAGCAGCTTAGTCCTAGCAGGGTTCTCTGGGGCCAACGTCCTGACTTTC. This chain connects TRBV11-2 to TRBJ2-6; the D call may be TRBD1 or TRBD2 (5 bases each). Trimming removed 1 base at V and 0 bases at J, with 13 bases between. The germline gives CDR1 SGHAT, CDR2 FQNNGV. The CDR3 spans 18 residues.

CDR3 region: CASSLFGGGVSYEQYF. The CDR3 DNA reads TGTGCCAGCAGCTTATTCGGCGGGGGGGTCTCCTACGAGCAGTACTTC. The chain employs TRBV11-2 and TRBJ2-7, with TRBD2 matching over 9 bases. The germline V gene encodes CDR1 SGHAT and CDR2 FQNNGV. The CDR3 spans 16 residues. After removal of 2 bases from V and 0 bases from J, the junction contained 5 bases not matched to a gene.

J is TRBJ2-5 and V is TRBV6-5, with D possibly matching TRBD2 (5 bases). This CDR3 contains 15 residues. Trimming left V 2 bases short and J 1 base short, with 11 bases between. Germline CDR1 is MNHEY and CDR2 is SVGAGI. The CDR3 here is CASSYRASPQETQYF. The DNA of the CDR3 is TGTGCCAGCAGTTACCGCGCTAGCCCCCAAGAGACCCAGTACTTC.

The chain has TRBV29-1 and TRBJ2-3; 9 bases map to TRBD1. The junction had 10 bases not matched to a gene; V was cut back by 1 base and J by 5 bases. This CDR3 region has 16 residues. The germline V gene encodes CDR1 SQVTM and CDR2 ANQGSEA. In DNA form, the CDR3 reads TGCAGCGTTGAAGGCGGTGAGACAGGGGGAATAGATACGCAGTATTTT. Translating gives CSVEGGETGGIDTQYF.

The J gene is TRBJ2-1, the V gene TRBV18; the D gene could be TRBD1 or TRBD2 (5 bases each). CDR3 length equals 16 residues. Between the trimmed V and J ends, which lost 5 bases and 4 bases, there was a span of 18 bases. Germline CDR1 reads KGHSH; CDR2 reads LQKENI. CDR3 loop: CASSTGTATPYNEQFF. CDR3 DNA sequence: TGTGCCAGCTCAACGGGGACCGCGACACCTTACAATGAGCAGTTCTTC.

The chain is built from TRBV7-9 and TRBJ1-6; 9 bases match TRBD1. Germline CDR1 SEHNR, CDR2 FQNEAQ (reference sequence). With V trimmed by 5 bases and J by 9 bases, 8 bases remained unmatched. The CDR3 loop spans 15 amino acids. For the CDR3, the DNA is TGTGCCAGCAGCCCAGAACAGGGGGCTGGTTCACCCCTCCACTTT. This translates into CASSPEQGAGSPLHF.

The rearrangement uses TRBV27 and TRBJ2-3; the match to TRBD1 covers 9 bases. V shed 5 bases, J shed 4 bases, and the junction held 4 bases outside the gene matches. The germline V gene has CDR1 MNHEY and CDR2 SMNVEV (reference sequence). The CDR3 sequence is 14 residues long. CDR3 protein: CASSLTGGADTQYF. CDR3 bases: TGTGCCAGCAGTCTAACAGGGGGCGCAGATACGCAGTATTTT.

This clonotype was seen a few times. The chain links TRBV10-3 to TRBJ2-3; the D is unclear. V was cut by 0 bases and J by 6 bases, with 4 bases left in between. Germline V gives CDR1 ENHRY, CDR2 SYGVKD. There are 12 residues in the CDR3. This CDR3 is CAISESEDTQYF. The CDR3 DNA reads TGTGCCATCAGTGAGTCGGAGGATACGCAGTATTTT.

This clonotype was seen only a few times. The V gene is TRBV20-1, the J gene TRBJ2-7, with TRBD2 matching 14 bases. Germline V gives CDR1 DFQATT, CDR2 SNEGSKA (reference sequence). V dropped 3 bases and J dropped 6; count of bases not matched to a gene: 1. This CDR3 is 13 amino acids long. The CDR3 nucleotides read TGCAGTGCTAGGGGACTAGCGGGGGTCGAGCAGTACTTC. Its translation: CSARGLAGVEQYF.

The V and J genes are TRBV15 and TRBJ1-2; D remains unclear. CDR3 length equals 15 residues. Germline V gives CDR1 LNHNV, CDR2 YYDKDF (reference sequence). V was cut by 0 bases and J by 2 bases, with 10 bases left in between. The CDR3 loop reads CATSRDANGNYGYTF. The CDR3 DNA reads as TGTGCCACCAGCAGAGATGCGAACGGGAACTATGGCTACACCTTC.

The sample holds many counts of this clonotype. The V and J genes are TRBV20-1 and TRBJ2-3, with a possible D match to TRBD1 (5 bases). This CDR3 is 14 amino acids long. Germline CDR1 is DFQATT and CDR2 is SNEGSKA (reference sequence). V was trimmed by 2 bases and J by 0 bases, leaving 9 bases between them. This chain's CDR3 is CSARQGPSTDTQYF. The CDR3 nucleotides read TGCAGTGCTAGACAGGGTCCGAGCACAGATACGCAGTATTTT.

This clonotype was detected a few times. This chain joins TRBV29-1 and TRBJ2-3; 7 nucleotides match TRBD1. Looked up from germline, CDR1 is SQVTM and CDR2 is ANQGSEA. The CDR3 has 13 amino acids. V shed 8 bases, J shed 2 bases, and the junction held 7 bases outside the gene matches. CDR3 nucleotides: TGCAGCCCCCGGGACAGCTCCACAGATACGCAGTATTTT. It translates to CSPRDSSTDTQYF.

The chain combines TRBV19 with TRBJ1-3; D gene uncertain. This CDR3 is 13 amino acids long. V lost 5 bases to trimming and J lost 0 bases, with 5 bases between them. Germline loops: CDR1 LNHDA, CDR2 SQIVND (reference sequence). The CDR3 here is CASSLNSGNTIYF. The DNA of the CDR3 is TGTGCCAGTAGTCTCAACTCTGGAAACACCATATATTTT. Drawing the rest from reference TRBV19 and TRBJ1-3, the complete variable domain is DGGITQSPKYLFRKEGQNVTLSCEQNLNHDAMYWYRQDPGQGLRLIYYSQIVNDFQKGDIAEGYSVSREKKESFPLTVTSAQKNPTAFYLCASSLNSGNTIYFGEGSWLTVV.